A single sample gave rise to the 20 T cell receptor beta chains below, sequenced in a study of blood T cell repertoires in COVID-19. The protocol was immunoSEQ multiplex PCR, while the TCRdb copy is restricted to in-frame clones and leaves out a portion. The profile shows roughly 86,000 clones, roughly nine tenths of them singletons. The sequenced sample was peripheral blood. All receptors come from a woman aged 45 to 65 in a cohort sampled during active COVID-19.

The CDR3 loop reads CATSRDRAGYGYTF. The CDR3 bases are TGTGCCACCAGCAGAGATCGGGCGGGCTATGGCTACACCTTC. J is TRBJ1-2 and V is TRBV15; D is undetermined. CDR1 is LNHNV, CDR2 YYDKDF, per germline (reference sequence). V lost 0 bases to trimming and J lost 4 bases, with 9 bases between them. CDR3 length equals 14 residues. The full variable domain, rest sourced from reference TRBV15 and TRBJ1-2, is DAMVIQNPRYQVTQFGKPVTLSCSQTLNHNVMYWYQQKSSQAPKLLFHYYDKDFNNEADTPDNFQSRRPNTSFCFLDIRSPGLGDTAMYLCATSRDRAGYGYTFGSGTRLTVV.

The table lists this clone with a count of one. J is TRBJ2-3 and V is TRBV4-1, with TRBD2 matching over 10 bases. Germline V lookup: CDR1 MGHRA, CDR2 YSYEKL. The CDR3 sequence is 17 residues long. V was pared by 1 base and J by 2 bases, with 6 bases of the junction left unmatched. The chain's CDR3 is CASSQVWTSGYTDTQYF. CDR3 in DNA: TGCGCCAGCAGCCAAGTCTGGACTAGCGGTTACACAGATACGCAGTATTTT.

The chain joins TRBV5-1 to TRBJ2-2, with D perhaps matching TRBD1 (5 bases). Between the trimmed V and J ends, which lost 2 bases and 4 bases, there was a span of 15 bases. CDR1 and CDR2 (germline): SGHRS, YFSETQ. The CDR3 consists of 16 residues. The CDR3 DNA reads TGCGCCAGCAGCTTAGGCAGGGTAGATCGCACCGGGGAGCTGTTTTTT. This sequence encodes CASSLGRVDRTGELFF.

The chain employs TRBV5-1 and TRBJ2-1; TRBD2 aligns across 11 bases. After removal of 0 bases from V and 6 bases from J, the junction contained 8 bases not matched to a gene. CDR3 size: 17 residues. Germline V gene data show CDR1 as SGHRS and CDR2 as YFSETQ. The CDR3 sequence is CASSLAPNSGRANEQFF. The CDR3, as DNA: TGCGCCAGCAGCTTGGCCCCCAATAGCGGGAGGGCCAATGAGCAGTTCTTC.

CDR3 in amino acids: CASKVLGGTGYNQPQHF. The CDR3 DNA sequence: TGTGCCAGTAAAGTATTGGGGGGGACAGGGTACAATCAGCCCCAGCATTTT. This rearrangement joins TRBV19 to TRBJ1-5; 9 bases are a match to TRBD1. The germline gives CDR1 LNHDA, CDR2 SQIVND (reference sequence). J lost 3 bases, V lost 7 bases, and 13 bases had no gene match. The CDR3 has 17 residues.

This clone was recorded a few times. This chain joins TRBV25-1 and TRBJ2-7; maybe TRBD1 (5 bases). Trimming shortened V by 0 bases and J by 1 base, and 10 bases separated the two germline ends. The CDR3 is 15 residues long. Germline lookup yields CDR1 MGHDK and CDR2 SYGVNS. This CDR3 reads CASSEYPRGSYEQYF. In nucleotides, the CDR3 is TGTGCCAGCAGTGAATATCCTAGGGGTTCCTACGAGCAGTACTTC.

This rearrangement joins TRBV19 to TRBJ1-5; no reliable D call. This CDR3 is built from 13 residues. V lost 4 bases and J lost 6, with 10 bases in between. Germline assignment: CDR1 LNHDA and CDR2 SQIVND (reference sequence). CDR3 DNA sequence: TGTGCCAGTAGTACCGCCGGTCGTCAGCCCCAGCATTTT. It specifies CASSTAGRQPQHF.

The table lists this clone with a few counts. The chain has TRBV24-1 and TRBJ1-2, with 8 bases that match TRBD1. The length of the CDR3 is 13 residues. With V trimmed by 9 bases and J by 5 bases, 7 bases remained unmatched. The germline CDR1 and CDR2 sequences are KGHDR and SFDVKD. The CDR3 region is CATASGGSYGYTF. In DNA form, the CDR3 reads TGTGCCACCGCCTCAGGGGGCAGTTATGGCTACACCTTC.

The chain carries TRBV28 and TRBJ1-4; D gene ambiguous. The germline CDR1 and CDR2 sequences are MDHEN and SYDVKM. Trimming took off 5 bases at V and 7 bases at J, with 17 bases between the two ends. The CDR3 contains 15 residues. The CDR3: CASSTTVPHPEKLFF. DNA of the CDR3: TGTGCCAGCAGTACCACGGTACCCCACCCTGAAAAACTGTTTTTT. The complete variable domain, with remaining parts taken from reference TRBV28 and TRBJ1-4, reads DVKVTQSSRYLVKRTGEKVFLECVQDMDHENMFWYRQDPGLGLRLIYFSYDVKMKEKGDIPEGYSVSREKKERFSLILESASTNQTSMYLCASSTTVPHPEKLFFGSGTQLSVL.

This clone showed up just a few times. The chain combines TRBV30 with TRBJ1-5; D not certain. This CDR3 has 19 amino acids. CDR1 and CDR2 from the germline V gene are GTSNPN and SVGIG (reference sequence). With 1 base removed from V and 0 bases from J, the gap between germline ends came to 22 bases. The CDR3 DNA reads TGTGCCTGGAGTGCCCAGAGGAGTTTCGCCCCTTATAGCAATCAGCCCCAGCATTTT. Translation gives CAWSAQRSFAPYSNQPQHF.

V usage is TRBV2 and J usage is TRBJ2-5; no reliable D call. From germline, CDR1 is SNHLY and CDR2 FYNNEI. The CDR3 runs to 13 residues. The ends were cut back, 6 bases at V and 1 base at J, with 9 bases in the middle. The CDR3, as DNA: TGTGCCAGCAGGGCACTACCCCAAGAGACCCAGTACTTC. Its protein is CASRALPQETQYF.

The chain has TRBV11-2 and TRBJ1-2; D unclear. Trimming took off 1 base at V and 3 bases at J, with 12 bases between the two ends. The CDR3 has 15 residues. The germline V gene encodes CDR1 SGHAT and CDR2 FQNNGV. The CDR3 region has the DNA TGTGCCAGCAGCTTAGTTGGGCAGAACTACTATGGCTACACCTTC. Translated, it gives CASSLVGQNYYGYTF.

This clone has just one count. The J gene is TRBJ1-4, the V gene TRBV2; TRBD1 aligns across 10 bases. CDR1 SNHLY and CDR2 FYNNEI come from the germline V gene. Losses at the gene ends were 4 bases for V and 7 bases for J; bases not matched to a gene: 3. CDR3 length equals 14 residues. CDR3 sequence (DNA): TGTGCCAGCAGTGCGCGGACAGGGGGTGAAAAACTGTTTTTT. This codes for CASSARTGGEKLFF.

This chain joins TRBV11-2 and TRBJ2-1, with 10 bases identical to TRBD2. Germline CDR1 SGHAT, CDR2 FQNNGV. V shed 0 bases, J shed 3 bases, and the junction held 2 bases outside the gene matches. The CDR3 totals 16 residues. The chain's CDR3 is CASSLDLAGVYNEQFF. The CDR3 nucleotides read TGTGCCAGCAGCTTAGACCTAGCGGGAGTCTACAATGAGCAGTTCTTC.

V and J are TRBV18 and TRBJ1-1; D might be TRBD1 (6 bases). Trimming removed 3 bases from V and 5 bases from J, with 19 bases in between. The CDR3 runs to 16 residues. Germline assignment: CDR1 KGHSH and CDR2 LQKENI. The CDR3 DNA reads as TGTGCCAGCTCACCCCTGGAAGGGGGAGAGGGGACTGAAGCTTTCTTT. Protein product: CASSPLEGGEGTEAFF.

The chain uses TRBV7-8 and TRBJ1-6; weak D call: TRBD1 (6 bases). The CDR3 extends over 12 amino acids. Between the trimmed V and J ends, which lost 1 base and 13 bases, there was a span of 8 bases. Germline values: CDR1 SGHVS, CDR2 FQNEAQ. The CDR3: CASSLDRAPLHF. The CDR3 DNA sequence: TGTGCCAGCAGCTTAGACAGGGCGCCCCTCCACTTT. Complete variable domain (other parts from reference TRBV7-8 and TRBJ1-6): GAGVSQSPRYKVAKRGQDVALRCDPISGHVSLFWYQQALGQGPEFLTYFQNEAQLDKSGLPSDRFFAERPEGSVSTLKIQRTQQEDSAVYLCASSLDRAPLHFGNGTRLTVT.

V and J are TRBV30 and TRBJ1-2; D not resolved. Per the germline V gene, CDR1 is GTSNPN and CDR2 is SVGIG (reference sequence). The CDR3 length is 11 residues. Trimming shortened V by 4 bases and J by 5 bases, and 8 bases separated the two germline ends. Written as DNA, the CDR3 is TGTGCCTGGACTAACAGTTATGGCTACACCTTC. It specifies CAWTNSYGYTF.

This clone was seen a handful of times. The rearrangement links TRBV18 to TRBJ2-3, with 8 bases lining up with TRBD1. Per germline, CDR1 KGHSH and CDR2 LQKENI. J lost 7 bases, V lost 6 bases, and 12 bases had no gene match. CDR3 length equals 15 residues. The CDR3 DNA follows: TGTGCCAGCTCCAATGGTTCAGGGGGCGTATATACGCAGTATTTT. It translates to CASSNGSGGVYTQYF.

The chain has TRBV4-1 and TRBJ1-2; 8 bases match TRBD1. The CDR3 runs to 18 residues. V lost 2 bases, J lost 4 bases, and 15 bases stayed unmatched. Germline V gene data show CDR1 as MGHRA and CDR2 as YSYEKL. The CDR3 is CASSQTALIPDRAYGYTF. CDR3 in DNA: TGCGCCAGCAGCCAAACAGCCCTCATCCCGGACAGGGCCTATGGCTACACCTTC.

This chain links TRBV27 with TRBJ1-2; TRBD1 matches 7 bases. The CDR3 contains 14 residues. V dropped 3 bases and J dropped 6; count of bases not matched to a gene: 7. Germline values: CDR1 MNHEY, CDR2 SMNVEV (reference sequence). CDR3 DNA: TGTGCCAGCAGTTTGACAGGGAGACTCGATGGCTACACCTTC. Residues: CASSLTGRLDGYTF.